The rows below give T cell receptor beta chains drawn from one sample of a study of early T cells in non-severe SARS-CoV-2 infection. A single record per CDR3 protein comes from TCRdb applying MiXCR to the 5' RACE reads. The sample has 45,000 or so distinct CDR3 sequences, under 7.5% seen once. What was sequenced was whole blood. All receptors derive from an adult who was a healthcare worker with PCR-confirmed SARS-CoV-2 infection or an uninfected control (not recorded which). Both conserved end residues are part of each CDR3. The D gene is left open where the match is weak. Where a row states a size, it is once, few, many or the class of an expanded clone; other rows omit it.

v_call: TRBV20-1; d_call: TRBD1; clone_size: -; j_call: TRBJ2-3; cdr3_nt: TGCAGTGCTAGAGGTTTACCGGGACAGGGCACAGATACGCAGTATTTT; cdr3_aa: CSARGLPGQGTDTQYF
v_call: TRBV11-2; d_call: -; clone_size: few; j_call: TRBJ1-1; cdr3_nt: TGTGCCAGCAGCTTAGACCCAGGGCCGAACACTGAAGCTTTCTTT; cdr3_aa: CASSLDPGPNTEAFF
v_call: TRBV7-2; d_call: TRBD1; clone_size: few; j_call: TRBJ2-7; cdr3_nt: TGTGCCAGCAGCAGACCGGGACAGGGGAGTCCCTACGAGCAGTACTTC; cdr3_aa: CASSRPGQGSPYEQYF
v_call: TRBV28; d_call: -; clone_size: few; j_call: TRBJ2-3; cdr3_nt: TGTGCCAGCAGTATCCCCTCTCCCGGTACGCAGTATTTT; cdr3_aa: CASSIPSPGTQYF
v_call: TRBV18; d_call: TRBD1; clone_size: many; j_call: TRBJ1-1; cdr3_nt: TGTGCCAGCTCAGCAGGACAGGGTAGGAGGGCTGAAGCTTTCTTT; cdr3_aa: CASSAGQGRRAEAFF
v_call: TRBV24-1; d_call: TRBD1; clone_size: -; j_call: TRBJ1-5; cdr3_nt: TGTGCCACCAGTGATCCTCGACAGGGGTACAATCAGCCCCAGCATTTT; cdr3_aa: CATSDPRQGYNQPQHF
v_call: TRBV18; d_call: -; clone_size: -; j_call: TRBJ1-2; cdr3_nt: TGTGCCAGCTCACGTCGGGATTCCTATGGCTACACCTTC; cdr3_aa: CASSRRDSYGYTF
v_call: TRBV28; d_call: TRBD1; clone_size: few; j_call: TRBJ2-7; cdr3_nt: TGTGCCAGCACCCCACCCGGACAGGCGAACTACGAGCAGTACTTC; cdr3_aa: CASTPPGQANYEQYF
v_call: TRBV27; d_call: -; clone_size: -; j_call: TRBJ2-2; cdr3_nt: TGTGCCAGCAGTTTTTTCGTCGTCCCTGATACCGGGGAGCTGTTTTTT; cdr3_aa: CASSFFVVPDTGELFF
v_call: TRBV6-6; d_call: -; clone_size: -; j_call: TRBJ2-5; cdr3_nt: TGTGCCAGCAGTAGCACAGGGAAAGAGACCCAGTACTTC; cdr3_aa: CASSSTGKETQYF
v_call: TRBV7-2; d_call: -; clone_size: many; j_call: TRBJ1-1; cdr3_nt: TGTGCCAGCAGCTTAAGCTCCAGTATGAACACTGAAGCTTTCTTT; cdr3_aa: CASSLSSSMNTEAFF
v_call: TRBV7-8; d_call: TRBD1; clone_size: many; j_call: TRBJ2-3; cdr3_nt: TGTGCCAGCAGCCTTAATTCAGGGGGCTTGGATACGCAGTATTTT; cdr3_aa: CASSLNSGGLDTQYF
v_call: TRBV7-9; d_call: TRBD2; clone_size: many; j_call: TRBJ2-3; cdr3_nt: TGTGCCAGCAGCGCCGGACTAGCGGCCTCAAAGCGGTATTTT; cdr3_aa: CASSAGLAASKRYF
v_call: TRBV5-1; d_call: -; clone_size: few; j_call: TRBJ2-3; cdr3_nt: TGCGCCACCCGGGACACCTCAAGCACAGATACGCAGTATTTT; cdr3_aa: CATRDTSSTDTQYF
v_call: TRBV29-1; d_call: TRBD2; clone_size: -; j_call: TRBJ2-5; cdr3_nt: TGCAGCTCGCGGGGGACTCGCCAAGAGACCCAGTACTTC; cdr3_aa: CSSRGTRQETQYF
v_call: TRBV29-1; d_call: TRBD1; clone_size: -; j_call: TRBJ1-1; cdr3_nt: TGCAGCGTTGGCCCAGGGGGGAACACTGAAGCTTTCTTT; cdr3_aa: CSVGPGGNTEAFF
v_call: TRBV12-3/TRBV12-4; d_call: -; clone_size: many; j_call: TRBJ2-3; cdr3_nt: TGTGCCTCGGTACCGGGAGAATGGACAGATACGCAGTATTTT; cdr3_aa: CASVPGEWTDTQYF
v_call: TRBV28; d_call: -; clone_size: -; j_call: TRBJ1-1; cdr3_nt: TGTGCCAGCAGTGGGCAGAGACCGGTATTCTTCTTT; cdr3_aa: CASSGQRPVFFF
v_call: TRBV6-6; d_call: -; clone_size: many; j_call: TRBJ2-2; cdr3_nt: TGTGCCAGCAGCAAGGGACGAGATGGATACACCGGGGAGCTGTTTTTT; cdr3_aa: CASSKGRDGYTGELFF
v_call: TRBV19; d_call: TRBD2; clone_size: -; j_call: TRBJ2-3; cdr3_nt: TGTGCCAGTAGTATTGACGGGGGGGAAGATACGCAGTATTTT; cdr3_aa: CASSIDGGEDTQYF
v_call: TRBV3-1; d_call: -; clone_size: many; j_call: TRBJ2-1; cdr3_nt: TGTGCCAGCAGCCAATTTCTGGGCAATGAGCAGTTCTTC; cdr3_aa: CASSQFLGNEQFF
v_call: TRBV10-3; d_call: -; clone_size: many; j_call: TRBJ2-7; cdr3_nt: TGTGCCATCGGCGACAGCTCCTACGAGCAGTACTTC; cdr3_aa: CAIGDSSYEQYF
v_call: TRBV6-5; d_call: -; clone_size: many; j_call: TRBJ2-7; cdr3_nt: TGTGCCAGCACCTCCGGGTACGAGCAGTACTTC; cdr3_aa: CASTSGYEQYF